Shown below are 11 T cell receptor beta chains from a single sample sequenced in a study of CD8 T cells in ankylosing spondylitis. TCRdb redid the calling of the 5' RACE reads with MiXCR, one entry per CDR3 protein. The sample has 250,000 or so distinct CDR3 sequences, roughly a tenth seen once. Material for sequencing was blood, either unsorted or a sorted T cell fraction (not recorded which). The origin of the receptors is a male donor with ankylosing spondylitis or in good health (not recorded which).

The table lists this clonotype with many counts. V and J are TRBV12-3 or TRBV12-4 and TRBJ2-7, with 10 nucleotides matching TRBD2. This CDR3 has 14 amino acids. The trim removed 1 base at V and 11 bases at J, leaving 8 bases unmatched. This CDR3 is CASSLGAAGGNKYF. As DNA, the CDR3 is TGTGCCAGCAGTTTAGGGGCAGCGGGAGGGAACAAGTACTTC.

This chain connects TRBV18 to TRBJ1-4; D is perhaps TRBD1 (5 bases). CDR1 and CDR2 (germline): KGHSH, LQKENI. The CDR3 loop spans 15 amino acids. V lost 4 bases to trimming and J lost 3 bases, with 12 bases between them. The CDR3 DNA is TGTGCCAGCTCACTGCCAGGGCCACCTAATGAAAAACTGTTTTTT. Amino acid sequence: CASSLPGPPNEKLFF.

This clonotype was observed at least ten times. The CDR3 sequence: CASSPALTGAEAFF. In nucleotides, the CDR3 is TGCGCCAGCAGCCCCGCACTAACAGGGGCTGAAGCTTTCTTT. The rearrangement uses TRBV4-1 and TRBJ1-1; 7 positions match TRBD1. Trimming cost V 4 bases and J 6 bases; bases outside gene matches: 8. Germline values: CDR1 MGHRA, CDR2 YSYEKL. This CDR3 is built from 14 residues.

This clonotype has at least ten counts. V gene TRBV27 combines with J gene TRBJ1-6; D may be TRBD1 (5 bases). With 7 bases removed from V and 14 bases from J, the gap between germline ends came to 21 bases. Germline V gene sequence: CDR1 MNHEY, CDR2 SMNVEV (reference sequence). This CDR3 has 14 amino acids. CDR3 coding DNA: TGTGCCAGCAAGTCCGGGCAGGGATTGGGTTCCCTCCACTTT. As protein: CASKSGQGLGSLHF.

This clonotype was counted ten times or more. The V and J genes are TRBV10-3 and TRBJ2-1, with a tentative D call TRBD1 (6 bases). Trimming took 3 bases from V and 6 from J, leaving 12 bases between them. The V gene's germline CDR1 is ENHRY and CDR2 SYGVKD. The CDR3 extends over 14 amino acids. As DNA, the CDR3 is TGTGCCATCAGTGACGCCAGGGGACCCAATGAGCAGTTCTTC. Encoded protein: CAISDARGPNEQFF.

The chain employs TRBV2 and TRBJ1-1; no clear D gene. Germline lookup yields CDR1 SNHLY and CDR2 FYNNEI. V was trimmed by 3 bases and J by 5 bases, leaving 7 bases between them. The CDR3 runs to 12 residues. This chain's CDR3 is CASSDRRTEAFF. CDR3 coding DNA: TGTGCCAGCAGTGACAGGAGGACTGAAGCTTTCTTT.

This clonotype appeared many times. This chain joins TRBV20-1 and TRBJ2-2; 8 nucleotides agree with TRBD1. This CDR3 has 13 amino acids. The germline V gene has CDR1 DFQATT and CDR2 SNEGSKA (reference sequence). After removal of 2 bases from V and 7 bases from J, the junction contained 3 bases not matched to a gene. DNA of the CDR3: TGCAGTGCTAGACCCAGGGGGCTCGGGGAGCTGTTTTTT. Protein: CSARPRGLGELFF.

A single count supports this clonotype. A much larger clone differs from this one at a single base, so this may be a read error. This chain links TRBV13 with TRBJ2-7; 9 positions match TRBD2. The CDR3 is made up of 15 amino acids. The germline CDR1 and CDR2 sequences are PRHDT and FYEKMQ (reference sequence). The CDR3 sequence: CTSSISGSGYYEQYF. The CDR3 bases are TGTACCAGCAGCATTAGCGGGAGCGGTTACTACGAGCAGTACTTC.

Many counts were recorded for this clonotype. The rearrangement joins TRBV4-2 to TRBJ2-7, with D unresolved. CDR1 is LGHNA and CDR2 is YNFKEQ in the germline V gene. Deletions cut 1 base from V and 6 bases from J, with 10 bases between. CDR3 length: 13 amino acids. The CDR3 protein is CASSQVTAREQYF. CDR3 DNA: TGTGCCAGCAGCCAAGTAACTGCGCGCGAGCAGTACTTC.

This clonotype occurred many times. This sequence joins TRBV20-1 and TRBJ1-2; 9 bases line up with TRBD1. This CDR3 is built from 13 residues. J gave up 4 bases and V 7 bases, and 7 bases lay outside the gene matches. Germline loops: CDR1 DFQATT, CDR2 SNEGSKA (reference sequence). The CDR3 sequence: CSVLGQGTYGYTF. The CDR3 DNA is TGCAGTGTCCTCGGACAGGGGACCTATGGCTACACCTTC.

In this sample, this clonotype turned up once. The CDR3 nucleotides read TGTGCCATCGGGACGGCTAGCACAGATACGCAGTATTTT. This gives the protein CAIGTASTDTQYF. V usage is TRBV10-3 and J usage is TRBJ2-3, with D perhaps given as TRBD1 or TRBD2 (5 bases each). CDR1 and CDR2 from the germline V gene are ENHRY and SYGVKD. The CDR3 has 13 residues. Trimming cost V 8 bases and J 0 bases, with 9 bases left between them.